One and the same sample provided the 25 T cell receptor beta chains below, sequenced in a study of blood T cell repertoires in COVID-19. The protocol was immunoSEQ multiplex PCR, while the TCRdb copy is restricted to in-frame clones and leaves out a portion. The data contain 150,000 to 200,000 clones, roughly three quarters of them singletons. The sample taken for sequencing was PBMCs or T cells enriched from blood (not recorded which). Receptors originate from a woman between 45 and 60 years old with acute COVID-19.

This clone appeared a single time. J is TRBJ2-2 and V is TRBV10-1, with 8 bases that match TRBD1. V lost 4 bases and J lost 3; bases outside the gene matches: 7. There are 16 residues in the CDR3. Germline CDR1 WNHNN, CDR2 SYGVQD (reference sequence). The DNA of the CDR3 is TGCGCCAGCAGTGGAGACAGGGGTTCCGACACCGGGGAGCTGTTTTTT. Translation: CASSGDRGSDTGELFF.

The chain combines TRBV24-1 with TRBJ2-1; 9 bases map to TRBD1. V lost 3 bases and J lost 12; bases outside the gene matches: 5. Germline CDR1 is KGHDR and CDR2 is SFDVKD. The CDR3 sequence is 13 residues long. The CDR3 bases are TGTGCCACCAGTGATCGACAGGGGGGGGTGCAGTTCTTC. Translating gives CATSDRQGGVQFF.

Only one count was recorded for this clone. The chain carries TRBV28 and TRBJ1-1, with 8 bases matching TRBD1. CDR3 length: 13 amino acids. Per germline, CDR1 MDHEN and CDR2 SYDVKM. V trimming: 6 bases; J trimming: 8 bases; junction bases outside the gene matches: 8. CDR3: CASSSGQGGEAFF. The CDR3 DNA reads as TGTGCCAGCAGCTCCGGACAGGGCGGAGAAGCTTTCTTT.

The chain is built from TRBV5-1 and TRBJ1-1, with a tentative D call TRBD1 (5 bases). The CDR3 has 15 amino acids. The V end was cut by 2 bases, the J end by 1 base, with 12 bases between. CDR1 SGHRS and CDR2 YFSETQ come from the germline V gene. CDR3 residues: CASSFAPRENTEAFF. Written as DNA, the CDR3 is TGCGCCAGCAGCTTTGCTCCCAGGGAGAACACTGAAGCTTTCTTT.

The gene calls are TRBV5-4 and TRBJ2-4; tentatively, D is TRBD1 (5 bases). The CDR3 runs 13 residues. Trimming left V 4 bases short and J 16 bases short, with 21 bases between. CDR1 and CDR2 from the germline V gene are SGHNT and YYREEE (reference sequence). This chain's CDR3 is CASSLFLSGNSYF. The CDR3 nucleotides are TGTGCCAGCAGCCTGTTCTTGTCAGGGAACTCTTACTTC.

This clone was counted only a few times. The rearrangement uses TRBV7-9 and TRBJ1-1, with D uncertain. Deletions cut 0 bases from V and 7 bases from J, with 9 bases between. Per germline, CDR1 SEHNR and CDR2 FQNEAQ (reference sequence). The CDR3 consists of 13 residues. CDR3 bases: TGTGCCAGCAGCTTAGCAACAGTCGGTGAAGCTTTCTTT. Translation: CASSLATVGEAFF.

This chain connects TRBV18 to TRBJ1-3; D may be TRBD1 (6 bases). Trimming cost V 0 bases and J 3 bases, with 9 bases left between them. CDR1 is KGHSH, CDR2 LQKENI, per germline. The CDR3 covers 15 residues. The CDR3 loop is CASSPPSGVGNTIYF. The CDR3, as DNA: TGTGCCAGCTCACCACCTTCAGGGGTTGGAAACACCATATATTTT.

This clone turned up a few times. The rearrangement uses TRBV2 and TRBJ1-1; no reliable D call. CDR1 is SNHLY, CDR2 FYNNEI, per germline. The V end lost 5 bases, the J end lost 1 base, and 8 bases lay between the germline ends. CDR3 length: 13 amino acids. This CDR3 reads CASSHPENTEAFF. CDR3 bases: TGTGCCAGCAGTCATCCAGAGAACACTGAAGCTTTCTTT.

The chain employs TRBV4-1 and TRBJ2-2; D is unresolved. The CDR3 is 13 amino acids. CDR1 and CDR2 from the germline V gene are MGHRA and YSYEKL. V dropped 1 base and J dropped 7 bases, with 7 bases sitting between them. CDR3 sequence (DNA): TGCGCCAGCAGCCAAGCGTCCCGCGGGGAGCTGTTTTTT. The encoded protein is CASSQASRGELFF.

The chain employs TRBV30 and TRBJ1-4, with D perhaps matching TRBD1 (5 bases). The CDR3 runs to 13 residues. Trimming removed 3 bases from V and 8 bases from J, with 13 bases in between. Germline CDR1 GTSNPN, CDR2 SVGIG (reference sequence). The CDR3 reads CAWSRQPQEKLFF. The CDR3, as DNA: TGTGCCTGGAGCCGACAGCCCCAGGAAAAACTGTTTTTT.

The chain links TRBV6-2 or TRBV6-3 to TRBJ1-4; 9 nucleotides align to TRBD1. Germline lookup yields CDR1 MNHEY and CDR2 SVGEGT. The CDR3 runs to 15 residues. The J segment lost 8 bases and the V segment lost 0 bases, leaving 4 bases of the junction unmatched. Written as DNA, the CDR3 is TGTGCCAGCAGTTACTCCGGGACAGGGTCCGAAAAACTGTTTTTT. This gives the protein CASSYSGTGSEKLFF.

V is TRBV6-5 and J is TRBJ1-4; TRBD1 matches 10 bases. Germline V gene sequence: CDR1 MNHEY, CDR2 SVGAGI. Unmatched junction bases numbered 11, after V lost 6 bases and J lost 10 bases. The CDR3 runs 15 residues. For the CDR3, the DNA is TGTGCCAGCAGGGGACCCGGGACAGGGGAAAGAAAACTGTTTTTT. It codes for CASRGPGTGERKLFF.

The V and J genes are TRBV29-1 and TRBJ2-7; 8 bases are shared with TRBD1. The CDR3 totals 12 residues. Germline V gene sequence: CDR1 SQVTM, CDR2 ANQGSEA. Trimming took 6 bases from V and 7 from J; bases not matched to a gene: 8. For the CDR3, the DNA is TGCAGCGTAGCCGACAGGGGTGGAGAGCAGTACGTC. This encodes CSVADRGGEQYV.

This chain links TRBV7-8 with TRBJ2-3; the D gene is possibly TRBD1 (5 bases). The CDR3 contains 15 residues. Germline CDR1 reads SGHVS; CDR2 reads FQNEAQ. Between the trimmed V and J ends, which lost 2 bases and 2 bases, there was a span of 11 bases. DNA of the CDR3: TGTGCCAGCAGCTTACTGGGCAGGGACACAGATACGCAGTATTTT. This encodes CASSLLGRDTDTQYF.

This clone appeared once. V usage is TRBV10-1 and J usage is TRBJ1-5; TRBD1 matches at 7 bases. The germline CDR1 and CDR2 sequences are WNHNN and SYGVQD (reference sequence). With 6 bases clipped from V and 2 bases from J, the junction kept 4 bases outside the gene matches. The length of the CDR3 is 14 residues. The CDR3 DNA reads TGCGCCAGCAGCCCCGGACAGGGCAATCAGCCCCAGCATTTT. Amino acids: CASSPGQGNQPQHF.

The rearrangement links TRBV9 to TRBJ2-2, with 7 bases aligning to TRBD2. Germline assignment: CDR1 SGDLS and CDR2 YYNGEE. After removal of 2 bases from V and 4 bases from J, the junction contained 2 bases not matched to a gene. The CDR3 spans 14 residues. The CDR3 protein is CASSVREGTGELFF. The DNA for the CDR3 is TGTGCCAGCAGCGTTAGGGAGGGCACCGGGGAGCTGTTTTTT.

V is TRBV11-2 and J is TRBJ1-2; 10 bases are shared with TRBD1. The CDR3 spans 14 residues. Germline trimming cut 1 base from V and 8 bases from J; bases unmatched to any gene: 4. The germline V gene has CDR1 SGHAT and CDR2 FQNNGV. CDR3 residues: CASSLVRTGGGYTF. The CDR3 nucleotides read TGTGCCAGCAGCTTAGTTAGGACAGGGGGAGGCTACACCTTC.

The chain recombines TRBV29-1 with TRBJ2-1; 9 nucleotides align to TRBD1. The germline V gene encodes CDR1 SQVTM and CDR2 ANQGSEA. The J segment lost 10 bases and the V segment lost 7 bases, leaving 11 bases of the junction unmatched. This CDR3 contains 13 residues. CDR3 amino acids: CSGLQTGGTEQFF. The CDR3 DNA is TGCAGCGGACTGCAGACAGGGGGAACGGAGCAGTTCTTC.

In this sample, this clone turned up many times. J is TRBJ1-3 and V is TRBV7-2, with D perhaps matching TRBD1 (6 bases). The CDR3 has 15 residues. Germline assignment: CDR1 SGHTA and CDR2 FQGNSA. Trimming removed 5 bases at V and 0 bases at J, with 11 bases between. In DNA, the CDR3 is TGTGCCAGCAGCACGGACAGTTCCTCTGGAAACACCATATATTTT. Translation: CASSTDSSSGNTIYF.

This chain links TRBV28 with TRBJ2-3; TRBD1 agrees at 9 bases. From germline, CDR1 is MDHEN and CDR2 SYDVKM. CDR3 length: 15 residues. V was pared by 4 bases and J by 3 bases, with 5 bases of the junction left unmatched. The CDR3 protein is CASSSVGQGTDTQYF. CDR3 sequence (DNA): TGTGCCAGCAGTTCGGTAGGACAGGGGACAGATACGCAGTATTTT.

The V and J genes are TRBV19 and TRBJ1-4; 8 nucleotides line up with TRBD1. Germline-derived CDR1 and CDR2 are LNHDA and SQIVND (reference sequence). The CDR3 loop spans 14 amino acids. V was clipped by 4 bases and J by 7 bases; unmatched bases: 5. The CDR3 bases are TGTGCCAGTAGTACATCGACAGGGGTTGAAAAACTGTTTTTT. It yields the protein CASSTSTGVEKLFF.

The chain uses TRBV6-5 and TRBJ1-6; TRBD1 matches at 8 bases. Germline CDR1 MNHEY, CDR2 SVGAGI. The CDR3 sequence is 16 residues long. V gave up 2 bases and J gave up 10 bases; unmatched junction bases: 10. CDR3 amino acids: CASSYTQQGGGSPLHF. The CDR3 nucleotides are TGTGCCAGCAGTTACACCCAACAGGGGGGAGGATCACCCCTCCACTTT.

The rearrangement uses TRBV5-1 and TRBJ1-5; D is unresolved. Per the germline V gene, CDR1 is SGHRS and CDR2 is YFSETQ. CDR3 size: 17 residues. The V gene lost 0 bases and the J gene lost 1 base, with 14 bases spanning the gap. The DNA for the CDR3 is TGCGCCAGCAGCTTGGCCCCAGGAAGAGGGAGCAATCAGCCCCAGCATTTT. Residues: CASSLAPGRGSNQPQHF.

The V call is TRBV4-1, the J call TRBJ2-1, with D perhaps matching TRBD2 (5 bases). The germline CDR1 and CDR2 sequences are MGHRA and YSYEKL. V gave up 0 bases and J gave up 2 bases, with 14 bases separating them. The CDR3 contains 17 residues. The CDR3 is CASSQEIRTHPYNEQFF. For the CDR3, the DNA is TGCGCCAGCAGCCAAGAGATCCGGACTCATCCCTACAATGAGCAGTTCTTC.

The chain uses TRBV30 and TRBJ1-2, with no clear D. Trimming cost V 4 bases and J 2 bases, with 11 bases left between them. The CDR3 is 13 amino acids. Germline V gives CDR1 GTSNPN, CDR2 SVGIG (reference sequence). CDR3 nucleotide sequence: TGTGCCTGGATTCCCGGGTTCAACTATGGCTACACCTTC. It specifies CAWIPGFNYGYTF. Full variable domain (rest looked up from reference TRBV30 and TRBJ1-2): SQTIHQWPATLVQPVGSPLSLECTVEGTSNPNLYWYRQAAGRGLQLLFYSVGIGQISSEVPQNLSASRPQDRQFILSSKKLLLSDSGFYLCAWIPGFNYGYTFGSGTRLTVV.